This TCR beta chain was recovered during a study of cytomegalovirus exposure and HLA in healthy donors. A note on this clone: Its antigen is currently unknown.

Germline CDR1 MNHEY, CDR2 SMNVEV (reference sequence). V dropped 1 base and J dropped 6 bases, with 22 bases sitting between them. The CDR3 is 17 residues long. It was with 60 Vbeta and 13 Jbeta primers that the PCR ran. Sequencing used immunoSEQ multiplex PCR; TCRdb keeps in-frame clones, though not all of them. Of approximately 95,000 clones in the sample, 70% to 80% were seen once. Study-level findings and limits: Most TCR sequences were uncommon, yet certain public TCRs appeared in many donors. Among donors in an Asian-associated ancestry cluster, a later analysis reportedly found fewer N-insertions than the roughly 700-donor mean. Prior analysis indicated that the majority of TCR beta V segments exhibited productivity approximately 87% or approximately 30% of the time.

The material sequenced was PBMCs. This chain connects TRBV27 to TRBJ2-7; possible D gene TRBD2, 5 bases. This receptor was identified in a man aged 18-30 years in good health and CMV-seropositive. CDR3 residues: CASSLYRSGWSGSEQYF. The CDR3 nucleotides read TGTGCCAGCAGTTTATACCGGTCTGGCTGGAGCGGCTCCGAGCAGTACTTC.